These 3 T cell receptor beta chains were all obtained from the same sample, sequenced in a study of type 1 regulatory T cells. MiXCR, run by TCRdb on the reads, gives a single entry per CDR3 protein. The profile shows approximately 100,000 distinct CDR3 sequences, around a third of them singletons. The material sequenced was CD4+ T cells, either the whole sample or a sorted fraction (not recorded which). These receptors all stem from a human donor in good health.

This clonotype was seen more than once but under ten times. The chain is built from TRBV20-1 and TRBJ2-7; 10 positions agree with TRBD2. Germline CDR1 and CDR2: DFQATT and SNEGSKA (reference sequence). This CDR3 has 15 residues. Trimming cost V 2 bases and J 5 bases; bases outside gene matches: 9. The CDR3 region has the DNA TGCAGTGCTAGAAAACAAGCGGGAGGGCCGCACGAGCAGTACTTC. Translation: CSARKQAGGPHEQYF.

This chain joins TRBV20-1 and TRBJ2-6, with a tentative D call TRBD1 (5 bases). The germline V gene encodes CDR1 DFQATT and CDR2 SNEGSKA (reference sequence). This CDR3 has 15 amino acids. V lost 2 bases, J lost 4 bases, and 12 bases lay in between. Written as DNA, the CDR3 is TGCAGTGCTAGAAGGACAAGTCCCGGGGCCAACGTCCTGACTTTC. Translation gives CSARRTSPGANVLTF.

Comment on this clonotype: A clone one base away is much larger, so this may be a read error. V usage is TRBV20-1 and J usage is TRBJ2-7, with 7 bases identical to TRBD2. CDR3 size: 14 residues. In germline, CDR1 is DFQATT, CDR2 SNEGSKA (reference sequence). CDR3 sequence: CSASSPSGAYDQYF. The CDR3 bases are TGCAGTGCTAGTAGTCCTAGCGGAGCCTACGACCAGTACTTC.